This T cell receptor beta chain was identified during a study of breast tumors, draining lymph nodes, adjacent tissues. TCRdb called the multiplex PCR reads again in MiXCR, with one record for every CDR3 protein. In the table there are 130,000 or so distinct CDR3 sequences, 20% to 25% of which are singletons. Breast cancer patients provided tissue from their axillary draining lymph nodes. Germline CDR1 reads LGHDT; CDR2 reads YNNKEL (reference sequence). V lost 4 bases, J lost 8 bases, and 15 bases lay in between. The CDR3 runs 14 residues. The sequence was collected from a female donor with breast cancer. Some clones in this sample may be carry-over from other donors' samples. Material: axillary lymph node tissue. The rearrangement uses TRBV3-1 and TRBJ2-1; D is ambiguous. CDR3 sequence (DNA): TGTGCCAGCAGCCCTTCGTATGGGCTAGATGAGCAGTTCTTC. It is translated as CASSPSYGLDEQFF.